This is a list of T cell receptor beta chains from one sample in a study of chemoradiotherapy in HPV16-positive cancers. Profiled with immunoSEQ multiplex PCR; TCRdb holds only in-frame clones, not every one. This sample has 6,000 to 8,000 clones; about 88% occur once, and the top ten carry 3.5% to 4.5%. This sample was taken from a patient who underwent chemoradiotherapy. These receptors originate from a human donor with HPV-associated anogenital cancer. CDR3s include the opening cysteine and the closing phenylalanine or tryptophan. A D gene is named only where the DNA matches it firmly. Not all rows give a size; the values are once, few, many and, for expanded clones, a class.

clone_size,v_call,j_call,d_call,cdr3_nt,cdr3_aa
NA,TRBV7-9,TRBJ2-6,TRBD1,TGTGCCAGCAGCAAACAGACAGGGGGCCTTTCTGGGGCCAACGTCCTGACTTTC,CASSKQTGGLSGANVLTF
once,TRBV18,TRBJ2-5,NA,TGTGCCAGCTCCGACCAGGCAGTCCAGTACTTC,CASSDQAVQYF
NA,TRBV11-2,TRBJ2-1,NA,TGTGCCAGCAGCTTCTCATTCACTCCCGCCTCTGGTGAGCAGTTCTTC,CASSFSFTPASGEQFF
NA,TRBV5-6,TRBJ1-1,NA,TGTGCCAGCAGCTTGGTCGGGGGCCAGAACACTGAAGCTTTCTTT,CASSLVGGQNTEAFF
once,TRBV19,TRBJ2-7,NA,TGTGCCAGTAGTATAGGCGCGAGGTACGAGCAGTACTTC,CASSIGARYEQYF
NA,TRBV4-2,TRBJ2-5,NA,TGTGCCAGCCAAACTACGGGACTCCAAGAGACCCAGTACTTC,CASQTTGLQETQYF
NA,TRBV11-2,TRBJ2-1,NA,TGTGCCAGCAGCTTTATGTCGCGTGAGCAGTTCTTC,CASSFMSREQFF
NA,TRBV7-8,TRBJ1-6,NA,TGTGCCAGCAGCTTGGAGTACAGGGAAAATTCACCCCTCCACTTT,CASSLEYRENSPLHF
NA,TRBV19,TRBJ2-7,NA,TGTGCCAGTAGTATAGGACGCGCCTACGAGCAGTACTTC,CASSIGRAYEQYF
few,TRBV7-3,TRBJ1-2,NA,TGTGCCAGCAGCTTAATTGGGGGTCCTAACTATGGCTACACCTTC,CASSLIGGPNYGYTF
NA,TRBV30,TRBJ2-7,TRBD2,TGTGCCTGGGGGACTAGCGGGAGTTACGAGCAGTACTTC,CAWGTSGSYEQYF
NA,TRBV4-1,TRBJ2-1,TRBD2,TGCGCCAGCAGCCGCACTAGCGGGAGCTCCTACAATGAGCAGTTCTTC,CASSRTSGSSYNEQFF
NA,TRBV25-1,TRBJ2-1,NA,TGTGCCAGCAGTGAAACCAATGAGCAGTTCTTC,CASSETNEQFF
NA,TRBV7-2,TRBJ1-2,NA,TGTGCCAGCAGCCCCGGTCTATATGGCTACACCTTC,CASSPGLYGYTF
NA,TRBV19,TRBJ2-2,TRBD1,TGTGCCACCGGGACAGGTAACACCGGGGAGCTGTTTTTT,CATGTGNTGELFF
NA,TRBV5-1,TRBJ2-1,NA,TGCGCCAGCAGCGCTTCCGGGGGACAGATGTACAATGAGCAGTTCTTC,CASSASGGQMYNEQFF
NA,TRBV21-1,TRBJ2-2,NA,TGTGCCAGCAGCAAAGCGACGGGACTAGCGGGAGGGTCCGGGGAGCTGTTTTTT,CASSKATGLAGGSGELFF
NA,TRBV27,TRBJ2-5,TRBD2,TGTGCCAGCAGTTTGTCTAGCGGGAGGAGCCAAGAGACCCAGTACTTC,CASSLSSGRSQETQYF
NA,TRBV6-1,TRBJ2-7,NA,TGTGCCAGCGTTCTCGGAGGGGGCCCCTACGAGCAGTACTTC,CASVLGGGPYEQYF
NA,TRBV7-2,TRBJ2-7,NA,TGTGCCAGCAGCTTTACCGGTCCCAACGAGCAGTACTTC,CASSFTGPNEQYF
NA,TRBV4-1,TRBJ2-2,TRBD2,TGCGCCAGCAGCCACCTGGGACTAGCGGGAGTTACCGGGGAGCTGTTTTTT,CASSHLGLAGVTGELFF
NA,TRBV30,TRBJ2-7,NA,TGTGCCTGGATGGAGTACAATTCAGGCGGGCCCTACGAGCAGTACTTC,CAWMEYNSGGPYEQYF
large,TRBV6-1,TRBJ1-5,NA,TGTGCCAGCAGTGAATGGGTAGGGGGGAATCAGCCCCAGCATTTT,CASSEWVGGNQPQHF
NA,TRBV2,TRBJ2-7,TRBD1,TGTGCCAGCAGCTCCCACAGGGGCGAGCAGTACTTC,CASSSHRGEQYF
NA,TRBV11-2,TRBJ2-3,TRBD2,TGTGCCAGCAGCTGGGACTATGGTTCAGATACGCAGTATTTT,CASSWDYGSDTQYF
NA,TRBV19,TRBJ1-2,NA,TGTGCCAGTAGGAGTCCCGATCCTAACTATGGCTACACCTTC,CASRSPDPNYGYTF
NA,TRBV6-1,TRBJ1-3,TRBD1,TGTGCCAGCAGTGAAAGGGACAGGATTAACACCATATATTTT,CASSERDRINTIYF
NA,TRBV15,TRBJ2-7,NA,TGTGCCACCTCCGCGGGACAACCCTACGAGCAGTACTTC,CATSAGQPYEQYF
NA,TRBV15,TRBJ2-7,NA,TGTGCCACCAGCAGCATCTCTGGAGAGGAGCAGTACTTC,CATSSISGEEQYF
NA,TRBV2,TRBJ2-3,NA,TGTGCCAGCAGAGGAGGTACAGATACGCAGTATTTT,CASRGGTDTQYF
NA,TRBV19,TRBJ1-5,NA,TGTGCCAGTAGTACAGGGAGTCGGAGCAATCAGCCCCAGCATTTT,CASSTGSRSNQPQHF
NA,TRBV9,TRBJ1-3,NA,TGTGCCAGCAGCGTAAGTTTGGACACCATATATTTT,CASSVSLDTIYF
NA,TRBV29-1,TRBJ2-1,TRBD1,TGCAGCGTGCCCGGGACAGGGGGCGTGGATGAGCAGTTCTTC,CSVPGTGGVDEQFF
NA,TRBV27,TRBJ2-1,NA,TGTGCCAGCAGTTTATCTGAGGTAGCCGTTGAGCAGTTCTTC,CASSLSEVAVEQFF
once,TRBV5-1,TRBJ2-1,NA,TGCGCCAGCAGCCTGGACGCCGGGTCGTACAATGAGCAGTTCTTC,CASSLDAGSYNEQFF
NA,TRBV2,TRBJ1-5,NA,TGTGCCAGCACGATCGCCGGGGCCGGCCCCCAGCATTTT,CASTIAGAGPQHF
NA,TRBV4-1,TRBJ2-7,NA,TGCGCCAGCAGCCAAGAAGGCCCACCGCGCTCCTACGAGCAGTACTTC,CASSQEGPPRSYEQYF
NA,TRBV4-1,TRBJ2-2,TRBD2,TGCGCCAGCAGCCAAGAAATCGGACTAGCGGGCATGGGGGAGCTGTTTTTT,CASSQEIGLAGMGELFF
NA,TRBV11-1,TRBJ2-7,NA,TGTGCCAGCAGCTTTTATGGGCCCCTCGGCTCCGAGCAGTACTTC,CASSFYGPLGSEQYF
NA,TRBV6-1,TRBJ1-2,NA,TGTGCCAGCACCCTTTCCATGGACGCTCGAAACGGCTACACCTTC,CASTLSMDARNGYTF
large,TRBV25-1,TRBJ1-1,NA,TGTGCCAGCAGTGATGTCAGGGACGCCCCTGATGCTTTCTTT,CASSDVRDAPDAFF
NA,TRBV7-8,TRBJ1-3,NA,TGTGCCAGCAGCTTAGATTGGGACACCCAGCGGAGTATTTTT,CASSLDWDTQRSIF
NA,TRBV5-5,TRBJ2-1,NA,TGTGCCAGCAGTCGTAACAATGAGCAGTTCTTC,CASSRNNEQFF
once,TRBV18,TRBJ1-1,TRBD1,TGTGCCAGCTCACCTGGACAGGGTCTTTTTCGTCAGGTGAACACTGAAGCTTTCTTT,CASSPGQGLFRQVNTEAFF
NA,TRBV19,TRBJ2-5,NA,TGTGCCAGTAGCGCCCCGGGGGAAGGCGAGACCCAGTACTTC,CASSAPGEGETQYF
NA,TRBV27,TRBJ2-1,NA,TGTGCCAGCAGTCTCCCTCCCTTTAGCGGTAGCTCCTACAATGAGCAGTTCTTC,CASSLPPFSGSSYNEQFF
once,TRBV27,TRBJ2-5,NA,TGTGCCAGCAGTTTGACAGTCCAAGAGACCCAGTACTTC,CASSLTVQETQYF
NA,TRBV19,TRBJ2-1,TRBD2,TGTGCCAGTAGTCCCCGGACCCCGGGGGGAAATGAGCAGTTCTTC,CASSPRTPGGNEQFF
NA,TRBV14,TRBJ2-7,NA,TGTGCCAGCAGCCAAGATCGGACAGCCGACTACTACGAGCAGTACTTC,CASSQDRTADYYEQYF
NA,TRBV10-3,TRBJ1-4,NA,TGTGCCATCAGTGCTGCGGGGGCTGCTAATGAAAAACTGTTTTTT,CAISAAGAANEKLFF
NA,TRBV19,TRBJ2-2,TRBD2,TGTGCCAGTAGTATTAGACTAGCGGGATACACCGGGGAGCTGTTTTTT,CASSIRLAGYTGELFF
NA,TRBV7-6,TRBJ1-3,NA,TGTGCCAGCAGCTTAAGGGGAGGCCTGGCATCTGGAAACACCATATATTTT,CASSLRGGLASGNTIYF
NA,TRBV30,TRBJ1-2,TRBD1,TGTGCCTGGAGTACCGGGACAGGGCTTTATGGCTACACCTTC,CAWSTGTGLYGYTF
NA,TRBV7-7,TRBJ2-1,NA,TGTGCTAGCAGCTTCGATTGGGGTGAGGGGAGTGAGCAGTTCTTC,CASSFDWGEGSEQFF
NA,TRBV7-9,TRBJ1-2,NA,TGTGCCAGCAGCTCGGCGGCAGGCATCTATGGCTACACCTTC,CASSSAAGIYGYTF
NA,TRBV2,TRBJ2-7,TRBD2,TGTGCCAGCAGCGCCCTAGCGGGGATCTCCTACGAGCAGTACTTC,CASSALAGISYEQYF
NA,TRBV19,TRBJ1-2,TRBD1,TGTGCCAGTAGTGAACAGGGGGCAAATGGCTACACCTTC,CASSEQGANGYTF